A selection of T cell receptor beta chains follows, all from one sample in a study of cytomegalovirus exposure and HLA in healthy donors. Sequencing was performed with immunoSEQ multiplex PCR; in TCRdb, only in-frame clones are kept and a portion is missing. The sample yields about 95,000 clones, under 85% seen once. What was sequenced was PBMCs. The origin of the receptors is a woman in her thirties or forties in good health and CMV-seropositive. Each CDR3 is given with its conserved first and last residue. Each record gives: V gene, J gene, clone size, D gene, CDR3 protein, CDR3 DNA. D genes are given only for firm matches. Clone size is stated in some rows and not others, as once, few, many or a class when expanded.

TRBV4-1,TRBJ2-1,.,.,CASSQDRNEQFF,TGCGCCAGCAGCCAAGATCGTAATGAGCAGTTCTTC
TRBV11-3,TRBJ2-5,.,TRBD2,CASSQQKAGEGETQYF,TGTGCCAGCAGCCAACAAAAAGCGGGAGAAGGAGAGACCCAGTACTTC
TRBV28,TRBJ2-5,few,TRBD2,CASSSGGVETQYF,TGTGCCAGCAGTTCGGGGGGAGTAGAGACCCAGTACTTC
TRBV7-9,TRBJ1-2,.,.,CASSLVADYGYTF,TGTGCCAGCAGCTTAGTGGCAGACTATGGCTACACCTTC
TRBV25-1,TRBJ1-2,few,TRBD1,CASRGGTGYGYTF,TGTGCCAGCAGGGGCGGGACAGGGTATGGCTACACCTTC
TRBV30,TRBJ2-5,.,.,CAGGRRETQYF,TGTGCTGGAGGACGTAGAGAGACCCAGTACTTC
TRBV30,TRBJ1-2,.,.,CAWSRTANYGYTF,TGTGCCTGGAGCAGGACAGCGAACTATGGCTACACCTTC
TRBV5-1,TRBJ2-7,.,TRBD1,CASSSGQGFHEQYF,TGCGCCAGCAGCTCTGGACAGGGTTTCCACGAGCAGTACTTC
TRBV6-1,TRBJ1-2,.,.,CASSATLGQGYTF,TGTGCCAGCAGTGCCACACTTGGGCAAGGCTACACCTTC
TRBV27,TRBJ2-3,.,.,CASSGSADTQYF,TGTGCCAGCAGTGGGAGCGCAGATACGCAGTATTTT
TRBV27,TRBJ2-5,.,.,CASSLSLRASETQYF,TGTGCCAGCAGTTTATCGCTGAGGGCATCAGAGACCCAGTACTTC
TRBV2,TRBJ2-7,.,.,CASGIRTEQYF,TGTGCCAGCGGCATACGTACCGAGCAGTACTTC
TRBV28,TRBJ1-2,.,TRBD1,CASRDDDRVDGYTF,TGTGCCAGCAGGGACGATGACAGGGTTGATGGCTACACCTTC
TRBV6-1,TRBJ1-3,.,.,CASNDRSSGNTIYF,TGTGCCAGCAACGACAGGTCCTCTGGAAACACCATATATTTT
TRBV25-1,TRBJ2-5,.,.,CARTGETQYF,TGTGCCAGGACAGGAGAGACCCAGTACTTC
TRBV4-1,TRBJ2-5,few,TRBD1,CASSQGDRDQETQYF,TGCGCCAGCAGCCAAGGGGACAGGGACCAAGAGACCCAGTACTTC
TRBV28,TRBJ2-5,.,.,CASSGRGGVWETQYF,TGTGCCAGCAGTGGACGAGGGGGTGTCTGGGAGACCCAGTACTTC
TRBV7-9,TRBJ2-5,.,TRBD2,CASSIGGTSGSGVYF,TGTGCCAGCAGCATCGGGGGGACTAGCGGGAGTGGTGTGTACTTC
TRBV7-2,TRBJ2-3,.,TRBD2,CASSTGLAVDTQYF,TGTGCCAGCAGCACGGGACTAGCGGTAGATACGCAGTATTTT
TRBV5-1,TRBJ1-1,.,TRBD1,CASSGTLGQGSEAFF,TGCGCCAGCAGCGGGACTCTGGGACAGGGGTCTGAAGCTTTCTTT
TRBV4-1,TRBJ2-7,few,TRBD2,CASSQAGTSGSDEQYF,TGTGCCAGCAGCCAAGCCGGGACTAGCGGGAGTGACGAGCAGTACTTC
TRBV5-1,TRBJ2-7,.,TRBD2,CASSLASGRPYEQYF,TGCGCCAGCAGCTTGGCTAGCGGGAGACCCTACGAGCAGTACTTC